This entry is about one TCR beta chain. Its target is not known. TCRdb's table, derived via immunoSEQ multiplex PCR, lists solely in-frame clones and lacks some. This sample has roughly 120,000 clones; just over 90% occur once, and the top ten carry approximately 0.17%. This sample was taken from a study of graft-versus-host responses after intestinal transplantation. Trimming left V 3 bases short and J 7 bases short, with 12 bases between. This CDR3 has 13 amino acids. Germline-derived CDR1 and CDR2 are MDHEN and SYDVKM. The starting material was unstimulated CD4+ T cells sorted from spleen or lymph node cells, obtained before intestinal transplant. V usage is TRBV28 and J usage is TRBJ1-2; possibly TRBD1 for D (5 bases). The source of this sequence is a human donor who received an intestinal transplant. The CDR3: CASSFANRLGYTF. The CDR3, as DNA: TGTGCCAGCAGTTTCGCTAACAGGCTTGGCTACACCTTC.